This T cell receptor (beta chain) originates from a study of blood T cell repertoires in COVID-19. The overall study: In each case, the material was cDNA or gDNA derived from T cells, B-cell-depleted T cells, or PBMCs.

Between the trimmed V and J ends, which lost 4 bases and 4 bases, there was a span of 16 bases. CDR3 length: 15 residues. Germline V lookup: CDR1 MGHDK, CDR2 SYGVNS. In the original analysis: Reference gene primer amplification gave estimated nucleated cell counts. Profiling relied on immunoSEQ multiplex PCR, and the TCRdb table lists in-frame clones only, not all of them. For V, J and clone size, that table is used; D and trimming come from the DNA. The sample holds some 64,000 clones; approximately 91% are singletons and the top ten take about 4%. This clonotype was obtained from a man between 70 and 80 years old with acute or convalescent COVID-19. J is TRBJ1-2 and V is TRBV25-1; possibly TRBD1 for D (6 bases). Sequencing was performed on peripheral blood. CDR3 region: CASSGTGLLGYGYTF. The CDR3 DNA reads as TGTGCCAGCAGTGGCACAGGGCTCCTTGGCTATGGCTACACCTTC.